What follows are 4 T cell receptor beta chains derived from one specimen sequenced in a study of T cell changes during pregnancy in multiple sclerosis. The method was immunoSEQ multiplex PCR; TCRdb's version includes in-frame clones alone and lacks a portion of them. The sample lists roughly 60,000 clones, about 90% occurring once. Sequenced here: CD4+ T cells from peripheral blood mononuclear cells, sampled in the first trimester of pregnancy. The receptors stem from a female donor with multiple sclerosis, enrolled in a pregnancy study.

The DNA of the CDR3 is TGTGCCAGCAGCTTAGTCCTCGGGGGAGCCTCCCGGAAGACCCAGTACTTC. It translates to CASSLVLGGASRKTQYF. The chain recombines TRBV7-2 with TRBJ2-5, with D perhaps matching TRBD2 (6 bases). The germline V and J ends were trimmed by 1 base and 6 bases, with 21 bases remaining between them. The V gene's germline CDR1 is SGHTA and CDR2 FQGNSA. CDR3 length: 17 amino acids.

V is TRBV13 and J is TRBJ2-5; 10 bases match TRBD2. The length of the CDR3 is 15 residues. The germline gives CDR1 PRHDT, CDR2 FYEKMQ (reference sequence). Trimming removed 3 bases from V and 5 bases from J; junction bases left unmatched: 6. The CDR3 is CASSFGAGGHETQYF. CDR3 DNA: TGTGCCAGCAGCTTTGGAGCGGGGGGGCACGAGACCCAGTACTTC.

The chain combines TRBV11-2 with TRBJ1-3; D unclear. Per germline, CDR1 SGHAT and CDR2 FQNNGV. The CDR3 is made up of 16 amino acids. V gave up 1 base and J gave up 0 bases, with 10 bases separating them. This CDR3 reads CASSLATANSGNTIYF. CDR3 nucleotide sequence: TGTGCCAGCAGCTTAGCTACAGCCAACTCTGGAAACACCATATATTTT.

CDR3 sequence reads: CASRYGSSGEQYF. CDR3 in DNA: TGTGCCAGCAGGTACGGGAGTTCGGGCGAGCAGTACTTC. V and J are TRBV27 and TRBJ2-7; D possibly corresponds to TRBD2 (6 bases). This CDR3 has 13 amino acids. Germline V gene data show CDR1 as MNHEY and CDR2 as SMNVEV (reference sequence). Trimming took 6 bases from V and 6 from J, leaving 15 bases between them.